The present T cell receptor beta chain was sequenced within a study of OX40 agonist ivuxolimab in advanced cancers. The CDR3 consists of 16 residues. Trimming pared 5 bases from V and 0 bases from J, leaving 13 bases between. Germline values: CDR1 SEHNR, CDR2 FQNEAQ (reference sequence). TCRdb's copy holds only in-frame clones and misses some; the assay was immunoSEQ multiplex PCR. The repertoire holds some 18,000 clones, with around three quarters as singletons. Sequencing was performed on CD4+ or CD8+ T cells sorted from blood, taken in a trial of the OX40 agonist ivuxolimab. The TCR was taken from an adult with an advanced solid tumor such as melanoma, head and neck, liver or kidney cancer. The chain carries TRBV7-9 and TRBJ1-4, with TRBD1 as a possible D gene (6 bases). The CDR3: CASSPVRGPTNEKLFF. DNA for the CDR3: TGTGCCAGCAGCCCCGTCCGGGGGCCAACTAATGAAAAACTGTTTTTT. Filled out from reference TRBV7-9 and TRBJ1-4, the complete variable domain reads DTGVSQNPRHKITKRGQNVTFRCDPISEHNRLYWYRQTLGQGPEFLTYFQNEAQLEKSRLLSDRFSAERPKGSFSTLEIQRTEQGDSAMYLCASSPVRGPTNEKLFFGSGTQLSVL.